These 30 T cell receptor beta chains came from one sample sequenced in a study of shared clonotypes between healthy human individuals. Repertoires were generated with immunoSEQ multiplex PCR, while TCRdb's copy carries only in-frame clones and drops some. The sample contains 640,000 or so clones, approximately 79% of which appear only once. Material for sequencing was memory CD4+ T cells sorted from blood. Stated subset: CD45RA-negative fraction. All receptors come from a young woman in good health.

CDR3 DNA sequence: TGTGCCAGCAGTCCCAGAGGGGGTGAGCAGTTCTTC. Translated: CASSPRGGEQFF. The J gene is TRBJ2-1, the V gene TRBV6-6; D may be TRBD1 (6 bases). V was pared by 5 bases and J by 9 bases, with 11 bases between. CDR3 length: 12 amino acids. Germline values: CDR1 MNHNY, CDR2 SVGAGI (reference sequence).

The chain combines TRBV19 with TRBJ1-5; 8 bases line up with TRBD1. V shed 6 bases and J 2 bases; nucleotides not matched to a gene: 6. Germline CDR1 is LNHDA and CDR2 is SQIVND (reference sequence). CDR3 length: 15 residues. Written as DNA, the CDR3 is TGTGCCAGTAGAGAACAGGGGGTTGGCAATCAGCCCCAGCATTTT. This gives the protein CASREQGVGNQPQHF. The full variable domain, rest sourced from reference TRBV19 and TRBJ1-5, is DGGITQSPKYLFRKEGQNVTLSCEQNLNHDAMYWYRQDPGQGLRLIYYSQIVNDFQKGDIAEGYSVSREKKESFPLTVTSAQKNPTAFYLCASREQGVGNQPQHFGDGTRLSIL.

This clone was observed a single time. The chain combines TRBV6-5 with TRBJ2-7; 10 nucleotides match TRBD1. This CDR3 is built from 15 residues. The trim removed 5 bases at V and 3 bases at J, leaving 7 bases unmatched. Germline CDR1 MNHEY, CDR2 SVGAGI. The CDR3 here is CASSQTGTGDYEQYF. The DNA of the CDR3 is TGTGCCAGCAGTCAGACCGGGACAGGGGACTACGAGCAGTACTTC.

V gene TRBV30 combines with J gene TRBJ1-1; D unresolved. Germline CDR1 GTSNPN, CDR2 SVGIG (reference sequence). The V end was cut by 1 base, the J end by 1 base, with 10 bases between. This CDR3 region has 14 residues. CDR3 loop: CAWSASQENTEAFF. CDR3 coding DNA: TGTGCCTGGAGTGCCTCGCAAGAGAACACTGAAGCTTTCTTT. Combining the CDR3 with reference TRBV30 and TRBJ1-1 gives the whole variable domain SQTIHQWPATLVQPVGSPLSLECTVEGTSNPNLYWYRQAAGRGLQLLFYSVGIGQISSEVPQNLSASRPQDRQFILSSKKLLLSDSGFYLCAWSASQENTEAFFGQGTRLTVV.

The chain combines TRBV11-3 with TRBJ1-1; maybe TRBD1 (5 bases). The V end was cut by 2 bases, the J end by 1 base, with 8 bases between. This CDR3 is built from 14 residues. CDR1 is SGHNT and CDR2 is YENEEA in the germline V gene. The chain's CDR3 is CASSLKGANTEAFF. The DNA for the CDR3 is TGTGCCAGCAGCTTAAAAGGGGCGAACACTGAAGCTTTCTTT.

The chain is built from TRBV5-5 and TRBJ1-2; D uncertain. The germline CDR1 and CDR2 sequences are SGHKS and YYEKEE (reference sequence). Trimming pared 0 bases from V and 8 bases from J, leaving 17 bases between. CDR3 size: 15 residues. Here the CDR3 reads CASSLASNGLYGYTF. The CDR3 DNA reads as TGTGCCAGCAGCTTGGCTAGTAACGGACTTTACGGCTACACCTTC.

On this clone: The identical CDR3 is also encoded by other nucleotide sequences in the sample. The rearrangement joins TRBV18 to TRBJ1-1; D unresolved. Germline V gene data show CDR1 as KGHSH and CDR2 as LQKENI. The CDR3 covers 13 residues. The V end lost 0 bases, the J end lost 3 bases, and 5 bases lay between the germline ends. CDR3 region: CASSPPVYTEAFF. The CDR3 DNA sequence: TGTGCCAGCTCACCACCTGTTTACACTGAAGCTTTCTTT. The whole variable domain, remainder taken from reference TRBV18 and TRBJ1-1, is NAGVMQNPRHLVRRRGQEARLRCSPMKGHSHVYWYRQLPEEGLKFMVYLQKENIIDESGMPKERFSAEFPKEGPSILRIQQVVRGDSAAYFCASSPPVYTEAFFGQGTRLTVV.

The chain uses TRBV7-2 and TRBJ1-3, with unresolved D. There are 13 residues in the CDR3. Trimming cost V 5 bases and J 3 bases, with 8 bases left between them. Germline CDR1 reads SGHTA; CDR2 reads FQGNSA. CDR3 in amino acids: CASSLPGGNTIYF. CDR3 bases: TGTGCCAGCAGCCTCCCTGGTGGAAACACCATATATTTT.

The chain carries TRBV14 and TRBJ2-3; TRBD2 agrees at 12 bases. There are 19 residues in the CDR3. The ends lost 1 base at V and 2 bases at J; junction bases unmatched: 10. CDR1 is SGHDN, CDR2 FVKESK, per germline. The CDR3 here is CASSQGRTSGRIYTDTQYF. The CDR3 nucleotides are TGTGCCAGCAGCCAAGGACGCACTAGCGGGAGGATATACACAGATACGCAGTATTTT.

This clone was seen many times. The chain has TRBV9 and TRBJ2-3; D ambiguous. Trimming left V 0 bases short and J 0 bases short, with 8 bases between. Per germline, CDR1 SGDLS and CDR2 YYNGEE. The CDR3 contains 15 residues. The CDR3: CASSVDDGSTDTQYF. The CDR3 nucleotides read TGTGCCAGCAGCGTAGATGACGGGAGCACAGATACGCAGTATTTT.

The chain recombines TRBV27 with TRBJ1-1; D possibly corresponds to TRBD1 (5 bases). The CDR3 spans 15 residues. Germline V gene data show CDR1 as MNHEY and CDR2 as SMNVEV (reference sequence). V was shortened by 5 bases and J by 5 bases, with 18 bases between the two germline ends. Here the CDR3 DNA reads TGTGCCAGCAGTCCTGGGACCCGGGGTGGAACTGAAGCTTTCTTT. As protein: CASSPGTRGGTEAFF.

V is TRBV5-1 and J is TRBJ2-7; 8 bases are shared with TRBD1. The CDR3 is made up of 14 amino acids. V lost 3 bases to trimming and J lost 5 bases; unmatched junction nucleotides: 7. Germline lookup yields CDR1 SGHRS and CDR2 YFSETQ. The CDR3 DNA is TGCGCCAGCAGCTCCGGGACAGGTGGCGACGAGCAGTACTTC. It translates to CASSSGTGGDEQYF.

This clone was seen more than once but under ten times. The chain combines TRBV30 with TRBJ1-1; D gene ambiguous. Germline assignment: CDR1 GTSNPN and CDR2 SVGIG (reference sequence). This CDR3 is built from 12 residues. Trimming removed 2 bases at V and 9 bases at J, with 13 bases between. The CDR3 protein is CAWSTQAEKAFF. For the CDR3, the DNA is TGTGCCTGGAGTACCCAAGCCGAGAAAGCTTTCTTT.

This sequence joins TRBV23-1 and TRBJ1-5; perhaps TRBD1 as D (5 bases). TRBV23-1 is labeled an ORF, and its function is uncertain. The CDR3 covers 18 residues. V was clipped by 3 bases and J by 0 bases, with 18 bases between them. The CDR3 nucleotides read TGCGCCAGCAGTCACCCTCGACAGAAACCTTATAGCAATCAGCCCCAGCATTTT. Translated: CASSHPRQKPYSNQPQHF.

The chain has TRBV5-1 and TRBJ1-2; TRBD1 might be the D (6 bases). V was shortened by 5 bases and J by 6 bases, with 17 bases between the two germline ends. The CDR3 is 14 amino acids. Germline V gene lookup returns CDR1 SGHRS and CDR2 YFSETQ. In DNA, the CDR3 is TGCGCCAGCAGGAGGGTCGAACACAGGGATGGCTACACCTTC. Its protein is CASRRVEHRDGYTF.

This chain connects TRBV18 to TRBJ1-2; D possibly corresponds to TRBD1 (6 bases). The germline gives CDR1 KGHSH, CDR2 LQKENI. The germline V and J ends were trimmed by 6 bases and 0 bases, with 11 bases remaining between them. This CDR3 is built from 14 residues. CDR3 amino acids: CASSRGQTNYGYTF. The CDR3 DNA reads TGTGCCAGCTCGCGAGGACAGACTAACTATGGCTACACCTTC.

The genes are TRBV30 and TRBJ2-5; D unresolved. The J call may be in error: the DNA end matches TRBJ2-7 better. Germline CDR1 is GTSNPN and CDR2 is SVGIG (reference sequence). CDR3 length: 12 residues. The CDR3 DNA sequence: TGTGCCTGGAGTGTTCTGGTCCACGAGCAGTACTTC. It is translated as CAWSVLVHEQYF.

This chain links TRBV11-2 with TRBJ2-1, with 10 positions matching TRBD2. With V trimmed by 2 bases and J by 1 base, 5 bases remained unmatched. The germline V gene encodes CDR1 SGHAT and CDR2 FQNNGV. This CDR3 comprises 17 residues. CDR3 sequence (DNA): TGTGCCAGCAGCTTATCTAGCGGGAGTTGGTCCTACAATGAGCAGTTCTTC. Amino acids: CASSLSSGSWSYNEQFF.

J is TRBJ2-7 and V is TRBV7-9; TRBD2 aligns across 13 bases. The V gene's germline CDR1 is SEHNR and CDR2 FQNEAQ (reference sequence). The CDR3 length is 15 residues. V dropped 5 bases and J dropped 5; count of bases not matched to a gene: 6. The CDR3 region is CASSRGLAGVDEQYF. CDR3 coding DNA: TGTGCCAGCAGCCGCGGACTAGCGGGAGTCGACGAGCAGTACTTC.

Concerning this clone itself: In the same sample, other DNA sequences code for this CDR3. The V gene is TRBV5-1, the J gene TRBJ2-1; 8 nucleotides agree with TRBD2. Germline lookup yields CDR1 SGHRS and CDR2 YFSETQ. CDR3 size: 15 residues. The V segment lost 4 bases and the J segment 4 bases; nucleotides outside the gene matches: 7. The CDR3 nucleotides are TGCGCCAGCAGCCTACTAGCGGACTCATACAATGAGCAGTTCTTC. This translates into CASSLLADSYNEQFF.

The gene calls are TRBV29-1 and TRBJ2-5; TRBD2 matches at 7 bases. With 3 bases clipped from V and 5 bases from J, the junction kept 6 bases outside the gene matches. The CDR3 loop spans 13 amino acids. In germline, CDR1 is SQVTM, CDR2 ANQGSEA. This CDR3 reads CSVDEGRVETQYF. The CDR3 nucleotides read TGCAGCGTTGATGAAGGGAGGGTCGAGACCCAGTACTTC. The full variable domain, completed using reference TRBV29-1 and TRBJ2-5, is SAVISQKPSRDICQRGTSLTIQCQVDSQVTMMFWYRQQPGQSLTLIATANQGSEATYESGFVIDKFPISRPNLTFSTLTVSNMSPEDSSIYLCSVDEGRVETQYFGPGTRLLVL.

This clone was counted a single time. The chain joins TRBV2 to TRBJ2-1; D unresolved. Trimming stripped 7 bases from V and 5 bases from J, with 12 bases between. Germline-derived CDR1 and CDR2 are SNHLY and FYNNEI. CDR3 length: 13 amino acids. The CDR3 DNA sequence: TGTGCCAGCACCCCGTATCGGAACAATGAGCAGTTCTTC. This gives the protein CASTPYRNNEQFF.

The V and J genes are TRBV7-2 and TRBJ2-1; 10 bases are shared with TRBD2. Germline V gives CDR1 SGHTA, CDR2 FQGNSA. The CDR3 is 16 amino acids. J lost 5 bases, V lost 0 bases, and 4 bases had no gene match. The CDR3 bases are TGTGCCAGCAGCTTAGCAGCGGGAGGGGGACACAATGAGCAGTTCTTC. Protein product: CASSLAAGGGHNEQFF.

The rearrangement joins TRBV4-1 to TRBJ1-2; D is unclear. Deletions cut 2 bases from V and 5 bases from J, with 15 bases between. This CDR3 contains 15 residues. Germline CDR1 is MGHRA and CDR2 is YSYEKL. In DNA form, the CDR3 reads TGCGCCAGCAGCCAACCTTGGCAACGGATTTATGGCTACACCTTC. It specifies CASSQPWQRIYGYTF.

The V gene is TRBV25-1, the J gene TRBJ1-1; D is ambiguous. The ends were cut back, 5 bases at V and 6 bases at J, with 13 bases in the middle. This CDR3 comprises 13 residues. Germline V gene data show CDR1 as MGHDK and CDR2 as SYGVNS. CDR3 amino acids: CASSRREIAEAFF. The CDR3 DNA is TGTGCCAGCAGTAGGAGGGAAATAGCTGAAGCTTTCTTT.

This clone has just one count. The gene calls are TRBV5-8 and TRBJ1-4, with 9 bases matching TRBD1. The CDR3 length is 15 residues. J gave up 7 bases and V 4 bases, and 8 bases lay outside the gene matches. CDR1 SGHTS and CDR2 YDEGEE come from the germline V gene. The CDR3 loop reads CASSLQGAGGEKLFF. The CDR3 DNA sequence: TGTGCCAGCAGCCTACAGGGGGCCGGTGGTGAAAAACTGTTTTTT.

The rearrangement joins TRBV18 to TRBJ2-3, with TRBD2 identical over 15 bases. The CDR3 totals 18 residues. CDR1 is KGHSH and CDR2 is LQKENI in the germline V gene. Trimming took 2 bases from V and 4 from J; bases not matched to a gene: 7. This CDR3 reads CASSPGLAGGPLSDTQYF. Written as DNA, the CDR3 is TGTGCCAGCTCACCAGGACTAGCGGGAGGGCCTCTCTCAGATACGCAGTATTTT.

The gene calls are TRBV18 and TRBJ2-5, with D possibly being TRBD1 (5 bases). The germline CDR1 and CDR2 sequences are KGHSH and LQKENI. The V and J ends lost 3 bases and 1 base respectively, with 9 bases between them. The CDR3 contains 14 residues. CDR3 protein: CASSPRQSQETQYF. The CDR3 DNA reads TGTGCCAGCTCACCTCGACAGAGCCAAGAGACCCAGTACTTC.

This clone was found once. This sequence joins TRBV6-5 and TRBJ2-7, with D tentatively TRBD1 (6 bases). CDR3 length: 13 amino acids. Germline-derived CDR1 and CDR2 are MNHEY and SVGAGI. Trimming pared 6 bases from V and 6 bases from J, leaving 15 bases between. For the CDR3, the DNA is TGTGCCAGCAGGTCAGGGGCTGTAAGCGAGCAGTACTTC. Translation gives CASRSGAVSEQYF.

The chain carries TRBV10-3 and TRBJ2-2; unclear D gene. Germline V gene lookup returns CDR1 ENHRY and CDR2 SYGVKD. This CDR3 region has 15 residues. V lost 2 bases to trimming and J lost 0 bases, with 7 bases between them. CDR3 residues: CAISEREPNTGELFF. The CDR3 DNA is TGTGCCATCAGTGAGAGAGAACCGAACACCGGGGAGCTGTTTTTT.